The entry below describes one TCR beta chain. Antigen specificity is unknown. Other DNA variants within this sample encode the same CDR3. The V end was cut by 4 bases, the J end by 3 bases, with 7 bases between. The CDR3 is made up of 13 amino acids. Germline values: CDR1 MGHRA, CDR2 YSYEKL. The assay was immunoSEQ multiplex PCR, and TCRdb's table has in-frame clones only and misses some. The table includes 10,000 to 14,000 clones, around 80% detected once. The data were obtained in a study of T cell repertoires in ileal Crohn's disease. Adults with ileal or ileocolonic Crohn's disease and an indication for resection were eligible. General observations from the study: Every patient over 26.8% clonality showed endoscopic recurrence.

What was sequenced was ileal tissue. This TCR was recovered from an adult with Crohn's disease. The chain links TRBV4-1 to TRBJ2-1, with a possible D match to TRBD1 (5 bases). The CDR3 sequence is CASSPGNYNEQFF. Here the CDR3 DNA reads TGCGCCAGCAGCCCAGGGAACTACAATGAGCAGTTCTTC.